What follows are 16 T cell receptor beta chains derived from one specimen sequenced in a study of T-cell memory formation after mild COVID-19. TCRdb reanalysed the 5' RACE reads using MiXCR and keeps one entry per CDR3 protein. The repertoire holds hundreds of thousands of distinct CDR3 sequences, with about 22% as singletons. Sequencing was carried out using PBMCs or a T cell subset sorted from them (not recorded which). Receptors were obtained from an adult woman who had mild COVID-19 (a few samples of this study predate the infection). Cell type and time point are not known.

V usage is TRBV13 and J usage is TRBJ2-3; 12 positions match TRBD2. V was pared by 1 base and J by 3 bases, with 5 bases of the junction left unmatched. Germline CDR1 PRHDT, CDR2 FYEKMQ (reference sequence). The CDR3 is 17 amino acids. The DNA of the CDR3 is TGTGCCAGCAGCTTAGCCCCGACTAGCGGGAGAACAGATACGCAGTATTTT. Protein product: CASSLAPTSGRTDTQYF. The complete variable domain, with remaining parts taken from reference TRBV13 and TRBJ2-3, reads AAGVIQSPRHLIKEKRETATLKCYPIPRHDTVYWYQQGPGQDPQFLISFYEKMQSDKGSIPDRFSAQQFSDYHSELNMSSLELGDSALYFCASSLAPTSGRTDTQYFGPGTRLTVL.

This chain joins TRBV7-6 and TRBJ2-7; D is perhaps TRBD1 (6 bases). The CDR3 runs 12 residues. Trimming shortened V by 8 bases and J by 5 bases, and 13 bases separated the two germline ends. Germline V gene sequence: CDR1 SGHVS, CDR2 FNYEAQ. CDR3 protein: CASSHRENEQYF. The CDR3 DNA reads as TGTGCCAGCTCCCACAGGGAAAACGAGCAGTACTTC.

This clonotype occurred a few times. The V call is TRBV6-4, the J call TRBJ2-1, with a possible D match to TRBD2 (7 bases). This CDR3 is 15 amino acids long. The V end lost 1 base, the J end lost 5 bases, and 12 bases lay between the germline ends. CDR1 is MRHNA and CDR2 is SNTAGT in the germline V gene. The CDR3 reads CASSDWGGPDNEQFF. The CDR3 coding sequence is TGTGCCAGCAGTGACTGGGGGGGCCCAGACAATGAGCAGTTCTTC.

The chain uses TRBV3-1 and TRBJ2-3; D is unresolved. Per the germline V gene, CDR1 is LGHDT and CDR2 is YNNKEL (reference sequence). V was cut by 0 bases and J by 6 bases, with 16 bases left in between. This CDR3 comprises 16 residues. CDR3 nucleotide sequence: TGTGCCAGCAGCCAAGAACCGGGTCCACCGCGGGATACGCAGTATTTT. Protein sequence: CASSQEPGPPRDTQYF.

This clonotype was seen at least ten times. This chain uses TRBV14 with TRBJ2-4; D is unclear. The CDR3 consists of 14 residues. Per the germline V gene, CDR1 is SGHDN and CDR2 is FVKESK. Trimming cost V 4 bases and J 0 bases, with 7 bases left between them. CDR3 bases: TGTGCCAGCAGCCGCATGCCAGCCAAAAACATTCAGTACTTC. This sequence encodes CASSRMPAKNIQYF. Combining the CDR3 with reference TRBV14 and TRBJ2-4 gives the whole variable domain EAGVTQFPSHSVIEKGQTVTLRCDPISGHDNLYWYRRVMGKEIKFLLHFVKESKQDESGMPNNRFLAERTGGTYSTLKVQPAELEDSGVYFCASSRMPAKNIQYFGAGTRLSVL.

In this sample, this clonotype turned up a few times. The V gene is TRBV29-1, the J gene TRBJ2-5; D remains ambiguous. There are 12 residues in the CDR3. V was shortened by 1 base and J by 4 bases, with 7 bases between the two germline ends. Germline V gives CDR1 SQVTM, CDR2 ANQGSEA. DNA of the CDR3: TGCAGCGTTGAAGCGGATGGAGAGACCCAGTACTTC. Amino acid sequence: CSVEADGETQYF.

In its sample, this clonotype was seen a few times. The J gene is TRBJ2-7, the V gene TRBV6-5; either TRBD1 or TRBD2 may fit D (5 bases each). Germline CDR1 MNHEY, CDR2 SVGAGI. V dropped 3 bases and J dropped 3 bases, with 12 bases sitting between them. This CDR3 is 14 amino acids long. Here the CDR3 reads CASSYKGPYYEQYF. The CDR3 region has the DNA TGTGCCAGCAGTTATAAGGGACCATACTACGAGCAGTACTTC.

This clonotype was counted between two and nine times. The rearrangement joins TRBV20-1 to TRBJ1-4; 9 nucleotides agree with TRBD1. Germline-derived CDR1 and CDR2 are DFQATT and SNEGSKA (reference sequence). The CDR3 length is 16 residues. Unmatched junction bases numbered 10, after V lost 0 bases and J lost 8 bases. This CDR3 reads CSARDSRTGDSEKLFF. CDR3 in DNA: TGCAGTGCTAGAGATTCCCGGACAGGGGATTCGGAAAAACTGTTTTTT.

The rearrangement uses TRBV4-3 and TRBJ1-1, with 7 positions matching TRBD1. Germline CDR1 is LGHNA and CDR2 is YSLEER. The CDR3 runs to 14 residues. V lost 2 bases, J lost 5 bases, and 5 bases stayed unmatched. The CDR3 DNA is TGCGCCAGCAGCCAAACAGGGGTGAGGACTGAAGCTTTCTTT. Translating it yields CASSQTGVRTEAFF.

This chain uses TRBV12-3 or TRBV12-4 with TRBJ2-7; D is uncertain. V dropped 3 bases and J dropped 2 bases, with 11 bases sitting between them. The CDR3 has 14 residues. The CDR3 coding sequence is TGTGCCAGCAGTTTGGGTCCCCCGACCTACGAGCAGTACTTC. Its translation is CASSLGPPTYEQYF.

This rearrangement joins TRBV6-6 to TRBJ2-3; 10 positions agree with TRBD2. V lost 3 bases to trimming and J lost 2 bases; unmatched junction nucleotides: 5. Germline V CDR1 and CDR2: MNHNY, SVGAGI (reference sequence). The CDR3 covers 16 residues. CDR3: CASSYLGLADTDTQYF. The CDR3 DNA sequence: TGTGCCAGCAGTTATCTAGGACTAGCGGACACAGATACGCAGTATTTT.

This clonotype was seen only a few times. The chain carries TRBV28 and TRBJ2-7, with D perhaps being TRBD1 or TRBD2 (5 bases each). Trimming removed 6 bases from V and 3 bases from J, with 15 bases in between. Germline assignment: CDR1 MDHEN and CDR2 SYDVKM. The CDR3 is made up of 14 amino acids. CDR3 amino acids: CASRSPGSGYEQYF. The CDR3 DNA is TGTGCCAGCAGATCCCCAGGGAGTGGCTACGAGCAGTACTTC.

Remarks on this clonotype: An end of the junction does not agree with germline; a read error may underlie this. This sequence joins TRBV5-6 and TRBJ2-1; D unresolved. Germline loops: CDR1 SGHDT, CDR2 YYEEEE. This CDR3 is built from 12 residues. The CDR3 here is CGSSLRGNEQFF. CDR3 nucleotides: TGTGGCAGCAGCTTGAGAGGAAATGAGCAGTTCTTC.

This clonotype appeared many times. The chain is built from TRBV27 and TRBJ2-5, with a possible D match to TRBD2 (7 bases). V dropped 6 bases and J dropped 4 bases, with 15 bases sitting between them. CDR3 length: 14 residues. Germline CDR1 MNHEY, CDR2 SMNVEV (reference sequence). The CDR3 loop reads CASSIGGPAETQYF. In DNA, the CDR3 is TGTGCCAGCAGCATCGGGGGGCCGGCAGAGACCCAGTACTTC.

The sample holds a few counts of this clonotype. The chain carries TRBV10-3 and TRBJ1-4; a possible D gene is TRBD1 (6 bases). The CDR3 contains 15 residues. Germline V CDR1 and CDR2: ENHRY, SYGVKD. Trimming left V 4 bases short and J 7 bases short, with 16 bases between. DNA of the CDR3: TGTGCCATCAGTGCTCCATACAGGGTGGCTGAAAAACTGTTTTTT. Translated, it gives CAISAPYRVAEKLFF.

V gene TRBV9 combines with J gene TRBJ1-5; the D is unclear. Trimming cost V 0 bases and J 10 bases, with 17 bases left between them. Germline V gives CDR1 SGDLS, CDR2 YYNGEE. The CDR3 covers 15 residues. CDR3 region: CASSVDPSGEHPQHF. DNA of the CDR3: TGTGCCAGCAGCGTAGACCCGTCCGGGGAGCACCCCCAGCATTTT.